Listed below are T cell receptor beta chains from one sample, sequenced in a study of T cell responses to AZD1222 COVID-19 vaccine. TCRdb keeps only in-frame clones here, not all; method: immunoSEQ multiplex PCR. The sample includes about 120,000 clones, about 90% of them seen just once. Sequences were derived from peripheral blood, sampled on day 0 of AZD1222 vaccination. These receptors were obtained from an adult in good health. Each CDR3 is given with its conserved first and last residue. D genes are given only for firm matches. Size values are once, few and many counts, or a class for expanded clones, and some rows have none.

CDR3 protein: CASSAAGGGSYEQYF; CDR3 DNA: TGTGCCAGCAGCGCCGCCGGCGGGGGCTCCTACGAGCAGTACTTC; D gene: TRBD2; J gene: TRBJ2-7; clone size: .; V gene: TRBV11-3
CDR3 protein: CASSPTFGAHYGYTF; CDR3 DNA: TGCGCCAGCAGCCCAACTTTTGGGGCTCACTATGGCTACACCTTC; D gene: .; J gene: TRBJ1-2; clone size: .; V gene: TRBV4-1
CDR3 protein: CASKNRQTLGTEAFF; CDR3 DNA: TGTGCCAGTAAGAATAGGCAGACTTTGGGAACTGAAGCTTTCTTT; D gene: .; J gene: TRBJ1-1; clone size: few; V gene: TRBV19
CDR3 protein: CASSGDQPQHF; CDR3 DNA: TGTGCCAGCAGCGGAGATCAGCCCCAGCATTTT; D gene: .; J gene: TRBJ1-5; clone size: .; V gene: TRBV7-9
CDR3 protein: CASSPYRGYEQYF; CDR3 DNA: TGTGCCAGCAGCCCGTACAGGGGCTACGAGCAGTACTTC; D gene: TRBD1; J gene: TRBJ2-7; clone size: once; V gene: TRBV13
CDR3 protein: CASSYSRDNYGYTF; CDR3 DNA: TGTGCCAGCAGTTATAGCAGGGATAACTATGGCTACACCTTC; D gene: .; J gene: TRBJ1-2; clone size: .; V gene: TRBV6-5
CDR3 protein: CASSYEQGGNTEAFF; CDR3 DNA: TGTGCCAGCAGTTATGAACAGGGGGGGAACACTGAAGCTTTCTTT; D gene: TRBD1; J gene: TRBJ1-1; clone size: .; V gene: TRBV6-5
CDR3 protein: CASRRTSTNEKLFF; CDR3 DNA: TGTGCCAGTCGCCGCACTTCAACTAATGAAAAACTGTTTTTT; D gene: .; J gene: TRBJ1-4; clone size: .; V gene: TRBV6-6
CDR3 protein: CASSVIREKAGELFF; CDR3 DNA: TGTGCCAGCAGTGTTATCCGGGAGAAGGCCGGGGAGCTGTTTTTT; D gene: .; J gene: TRBJ2-2; clone size: .; V gene: TRBV2
CDR3 protein: CASRASSYEQYF; CDR3 DNA: TGTGCCAGCAGGGCGAGCTCCTACGAGCAGTACTTC; D gene: .; J gene: TRBJ2-7; clone size: .; V gene: TRBV2
CDR3 protein: CASSSGIGFSNEQFF; CDR3 DNA: TGTGCTAGCAGCTCGGGGATAGGTTTCAGCAATGAGCAGTTCTTC; D gene: .; J gene: TRBJ2-1; clone size: .; V gene: TRBV7-7
CDR3 protein: CASSDGGTGGGDEQFF; CDR3 DNA: TGCGCCAGCAGTGATGGCGGGACAGGGGGCGGGGATGAGCAGTTCTTC; D gene: TRBD1; J gene: TRBJ2-1; clone size: .; V gene: TRBV10-1
CDR3 protein: CASSFSMSSYNEQFF; CDR3 DNA: TGTGCCAGCAGCTTCTCGATGAGCTCCTACAATGAGCAGTTCTTC; D gene: .; J gene: TRBJ2-1; clone size: once; V gene: TRBV7-2